This T cell receptor (beta chain) appears in the sequencing data of a study of cytomegalovirus exposure and HLA in healthy donors. The CDR3 is 13 residues long. Deletions cut 2 bases from V and 8 bases from J, with 15 bases between. Germline V lookup: CDR1 GTSNPN, CDR2 SVGIG (reference sequence). It was with 60 Vbeta and 13 Jbeta primers that the PCR ran. The assay was immunoSEQ multiplex PCR, and TCRdb's table has in-frame clones only and misses some. The sample lists roughly 140,000 clones, more than 80% seen once, with more than 4% in the top ten. Sequencing was performed on PBMCs. The chain employs TRBV30 and TRBJ1-2; maybe TRBD1 (6 bases). The receptor comes from a woman aged 40 to 50 in good health and CMV-seropositive. CDR3 bases: TGTGCCTGGAGTACAAGACAGGACGGAGGCTACACCTTC. Its translation is CAWSTRQDGGYTF.